A selection of T cell receptor beta chains follows, all from one sample in a study of CD8 T cells in Susac syndrome. TCRdb independently ran MiXCR on the immunoSEQ multiplex PCR reads; one entry per CDR3 protein. The table lists about 400,000 distinct CDR3 sequences, about 85% of them singletons. What was sequenced was CD8+ T cells from PBMCs. The receptor set was obtained from a human donor with multiple sclerosis. CDR3s include the opening cysteine and the closing phenylalanine or tryptophan. The D gene is left open where the match is weak. Rows give clone size only sometimes, using once, few, many, or a class for an expanded clone.

D gene | CDR3 length | J gene | clone size | V gene | CDR3 protein | CDR3 DNA
- | 15 | TRBJ2-3 | - | TRBV7-9 | CASSSGLQITDTQYF | TGTGCCAGCAGCTCAGGACTACAAATCACAGATACGCAGTATTTT
- | 15 | TRBJ1-1 | - | TRBV3-1 | CASSQGGDPGRGAFF | TGTGCCAGCAGCCAAGGGGGGGATCCGGGCCGGGGAGCTTTCTTT
- | 13 | TRBJ1-4 | - | TRBV10-3 | CAITRDRGEKLFF | TGTGCCATCACCCGGGATCGGGGAGAAAAACTGTTTTTT
- | 15 | TRBJ2-5 | - | TRBV4-1 | CASSQVLLAGGTQYF | TGCGCCAGCAGCCAAGTTTTGCTAGCCGGAGGGACCCAGTACTTC
- | 16 | TRBJ2-2 | - | TRBV7-3 | CASSSPGHSNTGELFF | TGTGCCAGCAGTTCCCCGGGACATTCGAACACCGGGGAGCTGTTTTTT
- | 13 | TRBJ1-1 | - | TRBV11-2 | CASSLWVSAEAFF | TGTGCCAGCAGCTTATGGGTGTCCGCTGAAGCTTTCTTT
TRBD1 | 12 | TRBJ2-7 | few | TRBV7-9 | CASSWTGAEQYF | TGTGCCAGCAGCTGGACAGGGGCCGAGCAGTACTTC
- | 14 | TRBJ1-2 | - | TRBV4-1 | CASSQGGSNYGYTF | TGCGCCAGCAGCCAAGGGGGGTCTAACTATGGCTACACCTTC
- | 14 | TRBJ2-7 | - | TRBV6-1 | CASVQGKIDMEQYF | TGTGCCAGCGTACAGGGAAAAATAGATATGGAGCAGTACTTC
TRBD1 | 14 | TRBJ1-1 | - | TRBV11-2 | CASSLRGRDREAFF | TGTGCCAGCAGCTTAAGGGGGAGGGACAGAGAAGCTTTCTTT
TRBD2 | 19 | TRBJ2-1 | once | TRBV7-6 | CASSPLAVAGGSVLDEQFF | TGTGCCAGCAGCCCCCTGGCGGTAGCGGGGGGGTCCGTCTTGGATGAGCAGTTCTTC
- | 15 | TRBJ2-7 | few | TRBV7-2 | CASSPLGGAAYEQYF | TGTGCCAGCAGCCCGCTTGGGGGTGCGGCCTACGAGCAGTACTTC
- | 12 | TRBJ1-1 | - | TRBV15 | CATGWLNTEAFF | TGTGCCACCGGGTGGCTGAACACTGAAGCTTTCTTT
- | 13 | TRBJ2-7 | - | TRBV6-1 | CASRGDGSYEQYF | TGTGCCAGCAGAGGGGACGGCTCCTACGAGCAGTACTTC
TRBD1 | 15 | TRBJ1-2 | - | TRBV18 | CASSPPVQGDYGYTF | TGTGCCAGCTCACCACCGGTCCAGGGGGACTATGGCTACACCTTC
- | 14 | TRBJ2-7 | - | TRBV12-3/TRBV12-4 | CASSRDTSPYEQYF | TGTGCCAGCAGCCGGGACACTTCGCCCTACGAGCAGTACTTC
- | 13 | TRBJ1-1 | - | TRBV29-1 | CSVLGSYNTEAFF | TGCAGCGTTTTGGGCAGCTATAACACTGAAGCTTTCTTT
TRBD1 | 18 | TRBJ1-1 | - | TRBV4-1 | CASSRPRGQGTMNTEAFF | TGCGCCAGCAGCCGCCCTAGGGGACAGGGGACCATGAACACTGAAGCTTTCTTT
TRBD2 | 16 | TRBJ2-1 | - | TRBV4-1 | CASSQEGTSDYNEQFF | TGCGCCAGCAGCCAAGAAGGGACTAGCGACTACAATGAGCAGTTCTTC
- | 13 | TRBJ2-7 | once | TRBV27 | CASGWAPAYEQYF | TGTGCCAGCGGGTGGGCCCCCGCCTACGAGCAGTACTTC
- | 15 | TRBJ1-2 | - | TRBV27 | CASSLSAGLNYGYTF | TGTGCCAGCAGTTTATCCGCAGGGCTAAACTATGGCTACACCTTC
- | 16 | TRBJ2-7 | - | TRBV5-1 | CASSLEVIGGSYEQYF | TGCGCCAGCAGCTTGGAAGTAATTGGCGGGTCCTACGAGCAGTACTTC